These 32 T cell receptor beta chains were all obtained from the same sample, sequenced in a study of blood T cell repertoires in COVID-19. Generated by immunoSEQ multiplex PCR, the TCRdb table keeps only in-frame clones and is missing some. Of about 340,000 clones listed, around nine tenths were seen once; the top ten hold about 7.1%. The specimen was peripheral blood. These receptors were collected from a woman aged 60-70 years with COVID-19, enrolled during active disease.

The chain has TRBV5-1 and TRBJ2-5; 7 bases are shared with TRBD2. Germline values: CDR1 SGHRS, CDR2 YFSETQ. This CDR3 has 14 amino acids. V lost 0 bases to trimming and J lost 4 bases; unmatched junction nucleotides: 3. The CDR3 bases are TGCGCCAGCAGCTTGGAGGGCGGGAGAGAGACCCAGTACTTC. Translation gives CASSLEGGRETQYF.

The gene calls are TRBV19 and TRBJ1-1, with 10 bases matching TRBD1. After removal of 2 bases from V and 7 bases from J, the junction contained 7 bases not matched to a gene. CDR3 length: 15 residues. CDR1 is LNHDA and CDR2 is SQIVND in the germline V gene (reference sequence). The CDR3 region is CASSIPGQGIDEAFF. For the CDR3, the DNA is TGTGCCAGTAGTATACCGGGACAGGGGATCGATGAAGCTTTCTTT.

The rearrangement joins TRBV30 to TRBJ1-5; 7 bases agree with TRBD1. The germline CDR1 and CDR2 sequences are GTSNPN and SVGIG (reference sequence). J gave up 5 bases and V 3 bases, and 4 bases lay outside the gene matches. The CDR3 has 13 amino acids. CDR3 sequence reads: CAWSGTVHQPQHF. In DNA form, the CDR3 reads TGTGCCTGGAGCGGGACAGTGCATCAGCCCCAGCATTTT.

The chain recombines TRBV19 with TRBJ1-3, with 8 bases identical to TRBD1. The trim removed 5 bases at V and 0 bases at J, leaving 6 bases unmatched. The CDR3 runs 16 residues. The germline V gene has CDR1 LNHDA and CDR2 SQIVND (reference sequence). Here the CDR3 DNA reads TGTGCCAGTAGTTCCGGACAGGGCCTCTCTGGAAACACCATATATTTT. Translating it yields CASSSGQGLSGNTIYF.

The V call is TRBV15, the J call TRBJ2-7, with 8 bases fitting TRBD1. Germline-derived CDR1 and CDR2 are LNHNV and YYDKDF (reference sequence). The V segment lost 3 bases and the J segment 0 bases; nucleotides outside the gene matches: 4. The CDR3 has 15 residues. The CDR3 here is CATSSRQGRSYEQYF. CDR3 coding DNA: TGTGCCACCAGCAGTAGACAGGGGCGCTCCTACGAGCAGTACTTC. Complete variable domain (other parts from reference TRBV15 and TRBJ2-7): DAMVIQNPRYQVTQFGKPVTLSCSQTLNHNVMYWYQQKSSQAPKLLFHYYDKDFNNEADTPDNFQSRRPNTSFCFLDIRSPGLGDTAMYLCATSSRQGRSYEQYFGPGTRLTVT.

The V gene is TRBV19, the J gene TRBJ1-2; TRBD1 matches 7 bases. The CDR3 contains 15 residues. Germline loops: CDR1 LNHDA, CDR2 SQIVND (reference sequence). The trim removed 7 bases at V and 3 bases at J, leaving 11 bases unmatched. CDR3 protein: CASIFQGQSDYGYTF. The CDR3 DNA is TGTGCCAGTATCTTTCAGGGACAGTCGGACTATGGCTACACCTTC.

In DNA form, the CDR3 reads TGTGCCAGCTCACCATACAGCAATAGCAATCAGCCCCAGCATTTT. Translating it yields CASSPYSNSNQPQHF. The rearrangement uses TRBV18 and TRBJ1-5; no clear D. With 2 bases removed from V and 0 bases from J, the gap between germline ends came to 8 bases. Germline CDR1 KGHSH, CDR2 LQKENI. The CDR3 length is 15 residues.

Turning to this clone: Other DNA sequences from this sample encode an identical CDR3 as well. The chain joins TRBV5-4 to TRBJ2-7, with 7 bases that match TRBD1. The CDR3 has 15 residues. CDR1 is SGHNT and CDR2 is YYREEE in the germline V gene (reference sequence). J was trimmed by 1 base and V by 0 bases; bases with no gene match: 4. CDR3 sequence reads: CASSLGQGSSYEQYF. The CDR3, as DNA: TGTGCCAGCAGCTTGGGACAGGGTAGTTCCTACGAGCAGTACTTC.

V usage is TRBV28 and J usage is TRBJ1-5; unclear D gene. CDR1 is MDHEN and CDR2 is SYDVKM in the germline V gene. The CDR3 has 13 residues. V was cut by 6 bases and J by 5 bases, with 11 bases left in between. CDR3 coding DNA: TGTGCCAGCAGCCCCTCGGTCCATCAGCCCCAGCATTTT. Amino acid sequence: CASSPSVHQPQHF.

The chain recombines TRBV5-1 with TRBJ1-1, with TRBD1 matching over 7 bases. This CDR3 region has 14 residues. Losses at the gene ends were 0 bases for V and 5 bases for J; bases not matched to a gene: 4. Germline V lookup: CDR1 SGHRS, CDR2 YFSETQ. The CDR3 DNA reads TGCGCCAGCAGCTTGGAACAGGGGACGACTGAAGCTTTCTTT. Residues: CASSLEQGTTEAFF.

The CDR3 spells CASSDVETQYF. CDR3 nucleotide sequence: TGTGCCAGCAGTGACGTAGAGACCCAGTACTTC. The chain is built from TRBV6-1 and TRBJ2-5; D remains unclear. The germline gives CDR1 MNHNS, CDR2 SASEGT. Trimming removed 3 bases from V and 4 bases from J, with 3 bases in between. The CDR3 is made up of 11 amino acids.

The chain links TRBV7-9 to TRBJ2-7, with 12 bases identical to TRBD1. CDR1 and CDR2 (germline): SEHNR, FQNEAQ (reference sequence). The length of the CDR3 is 14 residues. V shed 4 bases, J shed 6 bases, and the junction held 4 bases outside the gene matches. The CDR3 sequence is CASSSTGQGAEQYF. The CDR3 DNA follows: TGTGCCAGCAGCTCTACGGGACAGGGGGCCGAGCAGTACTTC.

This clone was counted a single time. V is TRBV27 and J is TRBJ2-1; D call uncertain. CDR1 and CDR2 (germline): MNHEY, SMNVEV (reference sequence). Trimming cost V 5 bases and J 2 bases, with 10 bases left between them. The CDR3 sequence is 14 residues long. The CDR3 sequence: CASSTVITYNEQFF. The CDR3 DNA follows: TGTGCCAGCAGTACGGTAATAACCTACAATGAGCAGTTCTTC.

The rearrangement uses TRBV6-2 or TRBV6-3 and TRBJ2-1; 9 bases align to TRBD2. Germline-derived CDR1 and CDR2 are MNHEY and SVGEGT. With V trimmed by 6 bases and J by 7 bases, 19 bases remained unmatched. The CDR3 runs to 18 residues. Written as DNA, the CDR3 is TGTGCCAGCAGCTCCTGGGCTTTGGCGGGGGGGCCTTCGAATGAGCAGTTCTTC. Residues: CASSSWALAGGPSNEQFF.

V and J are TRBV7-2 and TRBJ2-5; 10 nucleotides agree with TRBD1. CDR3 length: 12 residues. Germline CDR1 reads SGHTA; CDR2 reads FQGNSA. The ends lost 0 bases at V and 12 bases at J; junction bases unmatched: 1. The CDR3 region has the DNA TGTGCCAGCAGCTTAGCAGGGACAGGGGAGTACTTC. This encodes CASSLAGTGEYF.

The chain joins TRBV19 to TRBJ2-7, with 10 bases aligning to TRBD1. V shed 9 bases, J shed 0 bases, and the junction held 8 bases outside the gene matches. Per the germline V gene, CDR1 is LNHDA and CDR2 is SQIVND (reference sequence). The CDR3 sequence is 15 residues long. CDR3 amino acids: CARLLGQGHSYEQYF. CDR3 sequence (DNA): TGTGCCAGACTTTTGGGACAGGGGCACTCCTACGAGCAGTACTTC.

V and J are TRBV12-3 or TRBV12-4 and TRBJ1-1, with D possibly being TRBD1 (5 bases). Trimming took off 4 bases at V and 1 base at J, with 7 bases between the two ends. This CDR3 has 13 residues. CDR3 sequence reads: CASSSGQNTEAFF. Written as DNA, the CDR3 is TGTGCCAGCAGTTCAGGACAGAACACTGAAGCTTTCTTT.

The chain combines TRBV18 with TRBJ2-3; 8 bases are shared with TRBD1. Germline CDR1 reads KGHSH; CDR2 reads LQKENI. V shed 0 bases and J 0 bases; nucleotides not matched to a gene: 2. The CDR3 contains 16 residues. CDR3 residues: CASSPPQGASTDTQYF. The CDR3 coding sequence is TGTGCCAGCTCACCACCCCAGGGGGCGAGCACAGATACGCAGTATTTT.

The rearrangement joins TRBV11-3 to TRBJ1-1; 8 bases map to TRBD1. The germline CDR1 and CDR2 sequences are SGHNT and YENEEA. The CDR3 runs 14 residues. With V trimmed by 5 bases and J by 9 bases, 11 bases remained unmatched. The CDR3 sequence: CASSPDRGWEKAFF. The CDR3 DNA sequence: TGTGCCAGCAGCCCAGACAGGGGATGGGAAAAAGCTTTCTTT.

In this sample, this clone turned up a few times. V gene TRBV20-1 combines with J gene TRBJ1-1, with a weak D call TRBD1 (5 bases). The CDR3 spans 13 residues. The ends were cut back, 3 bases at V and 0 bases at J, with 8 bases in the middle. CDR1 is DFQATT, CDR2 SNEGSKA, per germline (reference sequence). The CDR3 is CSASGRVNTEAFF. For the CDR3, the DNA is TGCAGTGCTAGTGGCAGGGTGAACACTGAAGCTTTCTTT.

The genes are TRBV6-1 and TRBJ1-4; D may be TRBD1 (6 bases). Germline V gene lookup returns CDR1 MNHNS and CDR2 SASEGT. There are 13 residues in the CDR3. The ends were cut back, 3 bases at V and 7 bases at J, with 9 bases in the middle. CDR3 nucleotides: TGTGCCAGCAGTGAGACAGGCGTTGAAAAACTGTTTTTT. Translated: CASSETGVEKLFF.

The genes are TRBV29-1 and TRBJ1-2; D uncertain. The CDR3 runs 13 residues. Germline CDR1 SQVTM, CDR2 ANQGSEA. V was pared by 6 bases and J by 1 base, with 12 bases between. In nucleotides, the CDR3 is TGCAGCGTCAGGATCTCTGATAACTATGGCTACACCTTC. Encoded protein: CSVRISDNYGYTF.

This chain uses TRBV3-1 (or the pseudogene TRBV3-2) with TRBJ2-1; TRBD2 aligns across 12 bases. The V gene's germline CDR1 is LGHDT and CDR2 YNNKEL (reference sequence). There are 16 residues in the CDR3. Trimming at V came to 4 bases and at J to 4 bases, leaving 5 bases not matched to a gene. The CDR3 loop reads CASSPLAGGLYNEQFF. In DNA, the CDR3 is TGTGCCAGCAGCCCTCTAGCGGGGGGGTTGTACAATGAGCAGTTCTTC.

The chain uses TRBV5-1 and TRBJ1-6; 7 bases agree with TRBD1. This CDR3 has 13 residues. The germline V gene encodes CDR1 SGHRS and CDR2 YFSETQ. The V gene end was trimmed by 7 bases and the J gene end by 7 bases; junction bases not matched to a gene: 5. The CDR3 reads CASRGTENSPLHF. The CDR3 DNA sequence: TGCGCCAGCCGGGGGACAGAAAATTCACCCCTCCACTTT.

V gene TRBV9 combines with J gene TRBJ2-2, with a possible D match to TRBD2 (5 bases). CDR3 length: 17 residues. Trimming took off 0 bases at V and 2 bases at J, with 14 bases between the two ends. Per the germline V gene, CDR1 is SGDLS and CDR2 is YYNGEE. The CDR3 coding sequence is TGTGCCAGCAGCGTAGCTCTATCCCGGGAAAACACCGGGGAGCTGTTTTTT. It translates to CASSVALSRENTGELFF.

This chain connects TRBV28 to TRBJ1-2, with 9 bases that match TRBD1. Germline V gene sequence: CDR1 MDHEN, CDR2 SYDVKM. This CDR3 spans 14 amino acids. V was pared by 6 bases and J by 1 base, with 3 bases of the junction left unmatched. The CDR3 DNA reads as TGTGCCAGCAGAACAGGGGGCCTTAACTATGGCTACACCTTC. It translates to CASRTGGLNYGYTF.

This sequence joins TRBV30 and TRBJ2-5; D unclear. Germline V CDR1 and CDR2: GTSNPN, SVGIG (reference sequence). The CDR3 is made up of 13 amino acids. Trimming shortened V by 0 bases and J by 2 bases, and 7 bases separated the two germline ends. CDR3 protein: CAWSVGVQETQYF. Here the CDR3 DNA reads TGTGCCTGGAGTGTAGGAGTTCAAGAGACCCAGTACTTC.

This clone has more than one count but fewer than ten. The J gene is TRBJ2-7, the V gene TRBV18; perhaps TRBD2 as D (5 bases). The V gene lost 6 bases and the J gene lost 3 bases, with 21 bases spanning the gap. This CDR3 is built from 16 residues. Looked up from germline, CDR1 is KGHSH and CDR2 is LQKENI. DNA for the CDR3: TGTGCCAGCTCGGCCGACCTCGGGGTGAGTTACTACGAGCAGTACTTC. Amino acids: CASSADLGVSYYEQYF.

The chain joins TRBV11-2 to TRBJ2-1; 11 nucleotides align to TRBD2. This CDR3 spans 16 amino acids. Germline lookup yields CDR1 SGHAT and CDR2 FQNNGV. V shed 4 bases, J shed 7 bases, and the junction held 9 bases outside the gene matches. CDR3 sequence reads: CASSSGGRLAGNEQFF. CDR3 in DNA: TGTGCCAGCAGCTCGGGCGGGAGACTAGCGGGGAATGAGCAGTTCTTC.

V usage is TRBV5-8 and J usage is TRBJ2-1, with D possibly being TRBD2 (5 bases). The V and J ends lost 7 bases and 8 bases respectively, with 22 bases between them. CDR1 SGHTS and CDR2 YDEGEE come from the germline V gene. CDR3 length equals 15 residues. The CDR3 DNA follows: TGTGCCAGCGGCCTTGGAGGCGGAGTCGTGGATGAGCAGTTCTTC. It encodes CASGLGGGVVDEQFF.

The table lists this clone with a few counts. The rearrangement joins TRBV7-8 to TRBJ1-5; D gene uncertain. Germline lookup yields CDR1 SGHVS and CDR2 FQNEAQ. The CDR3 contains 14 residues. The V end was cut by 1 base, the J end by 6 bases, with 10 bases between. In DNA form, the CDR3 reads TGTGCCAGCAGCTTAGGCTTGACGGGTCAGCCCCAGCATTTT. It encodes CASSLGLTGQPQHF.

The chain couples TRBV2 to TRBJ2-2; TRBD2 matches at 8 bases. Germline trimming cut 6 bases from V and 7 bases from J; bases unmatched to any gene: 16. The V gene's germline CDR1 is SNHLY and CDR2 FYNNEI. This CDR3 is 17 amino acids long. The DNA of the CDR3 is TGTGCCAGCAGAGATTCTCCCGGGGGGGCCATAGACGGGGAGCTGTTTTTT. Amino acids: CASRDSPGGAIDGELFF.